This entry lists 17 T cell receptor beta chains sequenced from one sample in a study of chemoradiotherapy in HPV16-positive cancers (dated by TCRdb to 2021 to 2024). Preparation of the library involved the immunoSEQ multiplex PCR assay. The clones in this table, taken by TCRdb from immuneACCESS, are in-frame only. Not every clone is retained; where verified, under half of the shortfall comes from an unresolved V gene, and the cause of the rest is unknown. This sample holds 3,000 to 5,000 clones; roughly nine tenths were observed only once. 4.1% of the sample goes to the ten largest clones. The sample was tumor tissue, taken from a patient who underwent chemoradiotherapy. These receptors came from a human donor with HPV-associated anogenital cancer.

Here the CDR3 DNA reads TGCGCCAGCAGCTTGCAAGGTTGGGGGAACACTGAAGCTTTCTTT. Translation gives CASSLQGWGNTEAFF. The chain combines TRBV5-1 with TRBJ1-1; D unresolved. Trimming took off 1 base at V and 1 base at J, with 11 bases between the two ends. Germline-derived CDR1 and CDR2 are SGHRS and YFSETQ. This CDR3 is built from 15 residues.

This rearrangement joins TRBV5-6 to TRBJ2-3, with TRBD2 matching over 11 bases. The CDR3 loop spans 18 amino acids. Trimming took 0 bases from V and 4 from J; bases not matched to a gene: 10. Germline values: CDR1 SGHDT, CDR2 YYEEEE. The CDR3 DNA reads TGTGCCAGCAGCTTGGTTATAGCGGGGGGGCGGAGGGCAGATACGCAGTATTTT. This sequence encodes CASSLVIAGGRRADTQYF.

The chain couples TRBV9 to TRBJ2-1; D perhaps matches TRBD2 (6 bases). The CDR3 is 17 amino acids. V was shortened by 3 bases and J by 0 bases, with 16 bases between the two germline ends. Germline-derived CDR1 and CDR2 are SGDLS and YYNGEE. As DNA, the CDR3 is TGTGCCAGCAGCGCGCGGGACTCCTCTAGCTCCTACAATGAGCAGTTCTTC. Encoded protein: CASSARDSSSSYNEQFF.

The chain employs TRBV6-1 and TRBJ1-1; D gene ambiguous. This CDR3 spans 13 amino acids. Germline CDR1 is MNHNS and CDR2 is SASEGT. The V and J ends lost 3 bases and 1 base respectively, with 6 bases between them. CDR3 sequence reads: CASSDSENTEAFF. The CDR3 DNA follows: TGTGCCAGCAGTGATAGCGAGAACACTGAAGCTTTCTTT.

The rearrangement joins TRBV6-1 to TRBJ1-1, with 10 bases identical to TRBD1. The CDR3 consists of 14 residues. Germline trimming cut 6 bases from V and 3 bases from J; bases unmatched to any gene: 4. CDR1 is MNHNS and CDR2 is SASEGT in the germline V gene. CDR3 amino acids: CASRLGQGYTEAFF. CDR3 bases: TGTGCCAGCAGGTTGGGACAGGGGTACACTGAAGCTTTCTTT.

The rearrangement uses TRBV4-1 and TRBJ2-3, with TRBD2 identical over 12 bases. Germline trimming cut 3 bases from V and 4 bases from J; bases unmatched to any gene: 8. CDR3 length equals 17 residues. CDR1 MGHRA and CDR2 YSYEKL come from the germline V gene. The DNA of the CDR3 is TGCGCCAGCAGCCATTCCTCTAGCGGGGGGGCCGCAGATACGCAGTATTTT. The encoded protein is CASSHSSSGGAADTQYF.

The rearrangement links TRBV11-2 to TRBJ1-6; D remains unclear. Trimming stripped 4 bases from V and 7 bases from J, with 11 bases between. The CDR3 has 14 amino acids. The germline V gene encodes CDR1 SGHAT and CDR2 FQNNGV. The CDR3 DNA follows: TGTGCCAGCAGCTCGCACAGAGTCAATTCACCCCTCCACTTT. Encoded protein: CASSSHRVNSPLHF.

The chain recombines TRBV28 with TRBJ1-2; D unclear. Germline V CDR1 and CDR2: MDHEN, SYDVKM. The CDR3 totals 14 residues. V gave up 6 bases and J gave up 5 bases, with 16 bases separating them. Here the CDR3 reads CASSPTLTSYGYTF. The CDR3 DNA reads TGTGCCAGCAGCCCGACACTTACCTCATATGGCTACACCTTC.

This rearrangement joins TRBV7-6 to TRBJ2-3; D gene uncertain. CDR1 and CDR2 (germline): SGHVS, FNYEAQ. This CDR3 is 15 amino acids long. V shed 3 bases and J shed 0 bases, with 10 bases lying between them. This CDR3 is CASSLAPSSTDTQYF. In nucleotides, the CDR3 is TGTGCCAGCAGCTTGGCACCCAGCAGCACAGATACGCAGTATTTT.

The gene calls are TRBV30 and TRBJ1-2, with 8 bases lining up with TRBD1. The germline gives CDR1 GTSNPN, CDR2 SVGIG (reference sequence). The CDR3 has 15 residues. J gave up 9 bases and V 3 bases, and 15 bases lay outside the gene matches. The CDR3 sequence: CAWRGTGDSLFRYTF. In DNA form, the CDR3 reads TGTGCCTGGAGAGGGACAGGAGATTCCTTATTTCGCTACACCTTC.

The genes are TRBV2 and TRBJ1-6; 9 bases agree with TRBD1. Germline assignment: CDR1 SNHLY and CDR2 FYNNEI. After removal of 3 bases from V and 9 bases from J, the junction contained 3 bases not matched to a gene. The CDR3 is 14 amino acids. The DNA of the CDR3 is TGTGCCAGCAGTGATGGGGACAGGGTTTCACCCCTCCACTTT. Its protein product is CASSDGDRVSPLHF.

This clone has only one observation. This sequence joins TRBV5-5 and TRBJ2-7; no clear D. Germline assignment: CDR1 SGHKS and CDR2 YYEKEE (reference sequence). The CDR3 is made up of 14 amino acids. Trimming took 4 bases from V and 3 from J, leaving 14 bases between them. This CDR3 is CASSRTTANYEQYF. CDR3 sequence (DNA): TGTGCCAGCAGCCGAACCACGGCTAACTACGAGCAGTACTTC.

V is TRBV7-3 and J is TRBJ2-2; TRBD2 matches at 9 bases. V shed 7 bases, J shed 5 bases, and the junction held 8 bases outside the gene matches. This CDR3 has 15 residues. The germline V gene encodes CDR1 SGHTA and CDR2 FQGTGA. Here the CDR3 DNA reads TGTGCCAGCAAGTGGTCGACTAGCGGAACCGGGGAGCTGTTTTTT. Protein product: CASKWSTSGTGELFF. Using reference TRBV7-3 and TRBJ2-2 for the parts outside the CDR3, the full variable domain is GAGVSQTPSNKVTEKGKYVELRCDPISGHTALYWYRQSLGQGPEFLIYFQGTGAADDSGLPNDRFFAVRPEGSVSTLKIQRTERGDSAVYLCASKWSTSGTGELFFGEGSRLTVL.

The chain employs TRBV19 and TRBJ1-3; D may be TRBD1 (6 bases). The CDR3 consists of 13 residues. Germline-derived CDR1 and CDR2 are LNHDA and SQIVND (reference sequence). The V end was cut by 8 bases, the J end by 0 bases, with 8 bases between. The CDR3 region has the DNA TGTGCCAGTTTACAGGGCTCTGGAAACACCATATATTTT. It yields the protein CASLQGSGNTIYF.

CDR3 protein: CASSLGDRGLGKLFF. The CDR3 DNA sequence: TGTGCCAGCAGCTTGGGGGACAGGGGGCTAGGAAAACTGTTTTTT. The rearrangement links TRBV5-6 to TRBJ1-4, with 12 bases identical to TRBD1. This CDR3 has 15 residues. Per germline, CDR1 SGHDT and CDR2 YYEEEE. The V gene end was trimmed by 0 bases and the J gene end by 10 bases; junction bases not matched to a gene: 4.

The genes are TRBV7-2 and TRBJ2-7, with 11 positions matching TRBD1. Germline assignment: CDR1 SGHTA and CDR2 FQGNSA. V gave up 5 bases and J gave up 6 bases; unmatched junction bases: 6. The CDR3 contains 14 residues. CDR3 DNA: TGTGCCAGCAGCAATACCGGGACAGGGGGCGAGCAGTACTTC. Translation: CASSNTGTGGEQYF.

The rearrangement joins TRBV9 to TRBJ2-3; D call uncertain. Germline loops: CDR1 SGDLS, CDR2 YYNGEE. CDR3 length: 16 residues. V was shortened by 3 bases and J by 0 bases, with 14 bases between the two germline ends. Here the CDR3 reads CASSAARSTSTDTQYF. The DNA for the CDR3 is TGTGCCAGCAGCGCCGCTAGGTCTACTAGCACAGATACGCAGTATTTT. The variable domain in full, completed from reference TRBV9 and TRBJ2-3, reads DSGVTQTPKHLITATGQRVTLRCSPRSGDLSVYWYQQSLDQGLQFLIQYYNGEERAKGNILERFSAQQFPDLHSELNLSSLELGDSALYFCASSAARSTSTDTQYFGPGTRLTVL.